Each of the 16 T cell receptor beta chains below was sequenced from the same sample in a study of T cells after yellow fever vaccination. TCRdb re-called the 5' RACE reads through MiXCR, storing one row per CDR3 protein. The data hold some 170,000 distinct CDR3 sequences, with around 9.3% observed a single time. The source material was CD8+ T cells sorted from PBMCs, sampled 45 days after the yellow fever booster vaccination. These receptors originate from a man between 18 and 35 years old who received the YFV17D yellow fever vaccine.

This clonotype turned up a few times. The CDR3 reads CATSDSVRVNEQFF. The CDR3 nucleotides are TGTGCCACCAGTGACAGCGTTAGGGTGAATGAGCAGTTCTTC. The chain joins TRBV24-1 to TRBJ2-1; D is uncertain. V lost 4 bases and J lost 7, with 13 bases in between. From germline, CDR1 is KGHDR and CDR2 SFDVKD. The CDR3 runs 14 residues.

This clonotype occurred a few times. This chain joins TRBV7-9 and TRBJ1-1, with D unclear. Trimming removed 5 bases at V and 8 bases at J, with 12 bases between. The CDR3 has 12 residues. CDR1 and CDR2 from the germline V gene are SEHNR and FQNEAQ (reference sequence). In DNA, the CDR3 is TGTGCCAGCAGCGCCCTGTCCGCCGAAGCTTTCTTT. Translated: CASSALSAEAFF.

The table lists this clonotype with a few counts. CDR3: CASSFFPGADTQYF. CDR3 nucleotide sequence: TGTGCCAGCAGCTTTTTCCCGGGAGCAGATACGCAGTATTTT. The chain uses TRBV11-2 and TRBJ2-3; a possible D gene is TRBD2 (6 bases). V dropped 3 bases and J dropped 4 bases, with 11 bases sitting between them. The CDR3 totals 14 residues. The germline V gene encodes CDR1 SGHAT and CDR2 FQNNGV.

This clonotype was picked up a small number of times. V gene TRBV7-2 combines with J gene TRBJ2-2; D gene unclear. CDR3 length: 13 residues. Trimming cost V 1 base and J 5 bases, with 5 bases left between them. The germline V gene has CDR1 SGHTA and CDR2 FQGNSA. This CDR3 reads CASSLDRTGELFF. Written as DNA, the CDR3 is TGTGCCAGCAGCTTAGACAGAACCGGGGAGCTGTTTTTT. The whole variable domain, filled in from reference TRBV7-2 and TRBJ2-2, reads GAGVSQSPSNKVTEKGKDVELRCDPISGHTALYWYRQSLGQGLEFLIYFQGNSAPDKSGLPSDRFSAERTGGSVSTLTIQRTQQEDSAVYLCASSLDRTGELFFGEGSRLTVL.

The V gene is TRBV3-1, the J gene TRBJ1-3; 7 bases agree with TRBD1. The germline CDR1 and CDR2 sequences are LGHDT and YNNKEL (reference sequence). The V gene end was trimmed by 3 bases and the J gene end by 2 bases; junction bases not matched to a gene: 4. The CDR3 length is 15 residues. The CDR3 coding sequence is TGTGCCAGCAGCCATCGACAGGGAACTGGAAACACCATATATTTT. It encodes CASSHRQGTGNTIYF.

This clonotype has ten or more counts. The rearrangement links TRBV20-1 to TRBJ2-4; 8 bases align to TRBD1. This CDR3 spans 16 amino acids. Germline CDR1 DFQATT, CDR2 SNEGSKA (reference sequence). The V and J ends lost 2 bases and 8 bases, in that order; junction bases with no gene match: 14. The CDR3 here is CSARYRTGLGIDIQYF. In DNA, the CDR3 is TGCAGTGCTAGATACAGGACAGGGTTGGGGATAGACATTCAGTACTTC.

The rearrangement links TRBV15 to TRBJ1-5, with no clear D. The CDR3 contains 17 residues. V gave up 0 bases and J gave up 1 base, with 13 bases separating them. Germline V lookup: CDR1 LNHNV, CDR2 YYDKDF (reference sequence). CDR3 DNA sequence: TGTGCCACCAGCAGAGATCGGTACTCCGACAGCAATCAGCCCCAGCATTTT. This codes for CATSRDRYSDSNQPQHF.

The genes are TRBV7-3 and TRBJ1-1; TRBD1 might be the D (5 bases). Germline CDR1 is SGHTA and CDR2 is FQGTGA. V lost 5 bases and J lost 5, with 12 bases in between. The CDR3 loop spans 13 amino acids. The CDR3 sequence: CASSQGAGTEAFF. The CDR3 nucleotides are TGTGCCAGCAGCCAAGGGGCCGGGACTGAAGCTTTCTTT.

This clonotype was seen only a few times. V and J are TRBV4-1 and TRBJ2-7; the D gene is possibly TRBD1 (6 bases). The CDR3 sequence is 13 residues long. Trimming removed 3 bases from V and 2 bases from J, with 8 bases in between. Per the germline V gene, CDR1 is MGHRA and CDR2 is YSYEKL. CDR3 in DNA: TGCGCCAGCAGCCAGGACAGACCCTACGAGCAGTACGTC. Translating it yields CASSQDRPYEQYV.

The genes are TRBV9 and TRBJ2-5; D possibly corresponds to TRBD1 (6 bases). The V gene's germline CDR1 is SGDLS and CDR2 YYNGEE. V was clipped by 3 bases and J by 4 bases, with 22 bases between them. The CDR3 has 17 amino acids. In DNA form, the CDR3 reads TGTGCCAGCAGCGCATCATTGAGGACAGAAACCCTAGAGACCCAGTACTTC. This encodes CASSASLRTETLETQYF.

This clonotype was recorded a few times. CDR3 loop: CASSQIGRHSGNTIYF. The CDR3, as DNA: TGCGCCAGCAGCCAGATCGGACGGCACTCTGGAAACACCATATATTTT. The rearrangement links TRBV4-1 to TRBJ1-3; D gene unclear. Deletions cut 3 bases from V and 0 bases from J, with 12 bases between. Germline CDR1 reads MGHRA; CDR2 reads YSYEKL. The CDR3 contains 16 residues.

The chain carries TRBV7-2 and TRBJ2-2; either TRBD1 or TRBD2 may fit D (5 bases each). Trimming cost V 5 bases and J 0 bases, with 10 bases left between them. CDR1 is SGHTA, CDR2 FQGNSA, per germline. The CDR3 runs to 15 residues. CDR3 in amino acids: CASSKGPTNTGELFF. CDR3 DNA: TGTGCCAGCAGCAAGGGACCTACGAACACCGGGGAGCTGTTTTTT.

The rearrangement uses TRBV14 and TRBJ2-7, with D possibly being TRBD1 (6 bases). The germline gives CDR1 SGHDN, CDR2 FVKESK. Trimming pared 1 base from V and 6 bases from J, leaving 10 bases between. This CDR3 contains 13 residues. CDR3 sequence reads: CASSQVGAGEQYF. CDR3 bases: TGTGCCAGCAGCCAAGTGGGGGCAGGCGAGCAGTACTTC.

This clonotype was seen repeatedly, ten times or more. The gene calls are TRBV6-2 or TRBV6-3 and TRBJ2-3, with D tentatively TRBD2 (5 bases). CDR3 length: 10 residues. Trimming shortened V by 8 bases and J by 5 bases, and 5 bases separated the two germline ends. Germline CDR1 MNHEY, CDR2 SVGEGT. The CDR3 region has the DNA TGTGCCAGCGAGGGAGATACGCAGTATTTT. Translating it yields CASEGDTQYF.

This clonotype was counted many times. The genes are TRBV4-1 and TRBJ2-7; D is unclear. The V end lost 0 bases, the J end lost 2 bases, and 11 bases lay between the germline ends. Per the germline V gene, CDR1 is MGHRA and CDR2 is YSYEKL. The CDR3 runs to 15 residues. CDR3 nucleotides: TGCGCCAGCAGCCAAGAGGCAGCTGCGACCTACGAGCAGTACTTC. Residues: CASSQEAAATYEQYF.

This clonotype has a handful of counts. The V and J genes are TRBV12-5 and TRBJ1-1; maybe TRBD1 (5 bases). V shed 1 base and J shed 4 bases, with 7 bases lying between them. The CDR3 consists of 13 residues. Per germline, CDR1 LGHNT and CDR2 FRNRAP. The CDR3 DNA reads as TGTGCTAGTGGTTTGGCCGGGGGCACTGAAGCTTTCTTT. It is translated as CASGLAGGTEAFF.